This is a list of T cell receptor beta chains from one sample in a study of OX40 agonist ivuxolimab in advanced cancers. Data came from immunoSEQ multiplex PCR; TCRdb stores just in-frame clones and leaves some out. The table records some 62,000 clones, 85% of them present only once. The source was CD4+ or CD8+ T cells sorted from blood, collected in a trial of the OX40 agonist ivuxolimab. All receptors come from an adult with an advanced solid tumor such as melanoma, head and neck, liver or kidney cancer. Each CDR3 is given with its conserved first and last residue. The D gene is left open where the match is weak. Part of the rows lack a size; the others show once, few, many or a class for expanded clones.

v_gene,d_gene,abundance,j_gene,CDR3nt,CDR3aa
TRBV27,NA,NA,TRBJ2-7,TGTGCCAGCAGTTTTGGTATCGCCTACGAGCAGTACTTC,CASSFGIAYEQYF
TRBV28,TRBD2,NA,TRBJ2-5,TGTGCCAGCAGCCCGTTCTGGGGGGAGGGCCAAGAGACCCAGTACTTC,CASSPFWGEGQETQYF
TRBV28,NA,once,TRBJ2-7,TGTGCCAGCAGTTTAGGGCTCTTGGGCGAGCAGTACTTC,CASSLGLLGEQYF
TRBV4-3,TRBD2,few,TRBJ2-7,TGCGCCAGCAGCCAAGATATTAGCGGGAGCTCCTACGAGCAGTACTTC,CASSQDISGSSYEQYF
TRBV7-2,NA,NA,TRBJ2-1,TGTGCCAGCAGCGGAACCGAGAATGAGCAGTTCTTC,CASSGTENEQFF
TRBV7-9,TRBD1,NA,TRBJ1-2,TGTGCCAGCAGCGCCTCCGGACAGGGGGTCTATGGCTACACCTTC,CASSASGQGVYGYTF
TRBV7-9,NA,NA,TRBJ2-7,TGTGCCAGCAGCCCCCGGGCGGCGGGCGAGCAGTACTTC,CASSPRAAGEQYF
TRBV5-4,TRBD2,once,TRBJ2-5,TGTGCCAGCAGCTCCAGACTAGCGGGAGGTTTGGAGACCCAGTACTTC,CASSSRLAGGLETQYF
TRBV11-3,TRBD2,NA,TRBJ2-1,TGTGCCAGCAGATGGACTAGCGGGAGTCACAATGAGCAGTTCTTC,CASRWTSGSHNEQFF
TRBV13,NA,NA,TRBJ2-7,TGTGCCAGCAGCGGGCAGGCGGCAGGGGACGACGAGCAGTACTTC,CASSGQAAGDDEQYF
TRBV11-3,NA,NA,TRBJ2-2,TGTGCCAGCAGCTTAGGGGGTAGCGGCCCCGGGGAGCTGTTTTTT,CASSLGGSGPGELFF
TRBV6-5,NA,NA,TRBJ1-1,TGTGCCAGCAGGTCCGGGACGATTGAAGCTTTCTTT,CASRSGTIEAFF